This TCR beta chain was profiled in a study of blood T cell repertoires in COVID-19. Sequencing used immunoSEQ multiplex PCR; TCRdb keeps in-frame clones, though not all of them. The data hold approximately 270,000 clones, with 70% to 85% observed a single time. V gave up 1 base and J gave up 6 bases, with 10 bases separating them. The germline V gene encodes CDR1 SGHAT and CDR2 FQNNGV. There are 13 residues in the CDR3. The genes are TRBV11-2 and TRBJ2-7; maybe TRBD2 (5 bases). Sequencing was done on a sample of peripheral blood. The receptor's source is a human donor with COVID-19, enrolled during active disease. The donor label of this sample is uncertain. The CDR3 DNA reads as TGTGCCAGCAGCTTAGGGGGAGTGCGCGAGCAGTACTTC. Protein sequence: CASSLGGVREQYF.